This is a list of T cell receptor beta chains from one sample in a study of cytomegalovirus exposure and HLA in healthy donors. Sequencing was performed with immunoSEQ multiplex PCR; in TCRdb, only in-frame clones are kept and a portion is missing. The table has some 88,000 clones, roughly 70% seen once; the top ten hold around 15%. The material sequenced was PBMCs. Receptor source: a young woman in good health and CMV-seropositive. Each CDR3 is given with its conserved first and last residue. Each record gives: J gene, clone size, V gene, D gene, CDR3 length, CDR3 DNA, CDR3 protein. D genes are given only for firm matches. Some rows mark clone size as missing; the rest say once, few, many or name a class of expanded clone.

j_call: TRBJ1-3
clone_size: once
v_call: TRBV12-5
d_call: NA
cdr3_length: 16
cdr3_nt: TGTGCTAGTGGTCCCCCTCCGCAGACAGCGTCGGACACCATATATTTT
cdr3_aa: CASGPPPQTASDTIYF

j_call: TRBJ2-1
clone_size: NA
v_call: TRBV7-2
d_call: NA
cdr3_length: 13
cdr3_nt: TGTGCCAGCAGCTTACAGAGCGAAAATGAGCAGTTCTTC
cdr3_aa: CASSLQSENEQFF

j_call: TRBJ1-1
clone_size: NA
v_call: TRBV30
d_call: NA
cdr3_length: 14
cdr3_nt: TGTGCCTGGAGAGGTTTGCAGGTTTACACTGAAGCTTTCTTT
cdr3_aa: CAWRGLQVYTEAFF

j_call: TRBJ2-2
clone_size: NA
v_call: TRBV9
d_call: NA
cdr3_length: 14
cdr3_nt: TGTGCCAGCAGCCTGGACTCGCCCGGCGGGGAGCTGTTTTTT
cdr3_aa: CASSLDSPGGELFF

j_call: TRBJ2-3
clone_size: NA
v_call: TRBV18
d_call: NA
cdr3_length: 13
cdr3_nt: TGTGCCAGCTCACCGGGCTCCCTAGATACGCAGTATTTT
cdr3_aa: CASSPGSLDTQYF

j_call: TRBJ2-6
clone_size: once
v_call: TRBV5-4
d_call: TRBD2
cdr3_length: 16
cdr3_nt: TGTGCCAGCACCCCGGGGAGGGGCTCTGGGGCCAACGTCCTGACTTTC
cdr3_aa: CASTPGRGSGANVLTF

j_call: TRBJ2-3
clone_size: NA
v_call: TRBV4-2
d_call: NA
cdr3_length: 14
cdr3_nt: TGTGCCAGCAGCCGAACGGGGAGCACAGATACGCAGTATTTT
cdr3_aa: CASSRTGSTDTQYF

j_call: TRBJ2-7
clone_size: NA
v_call: TRBV5-4
d_call: NA
cdr3_length: 14
cdr3_nt: TGTGCCAGCAGCTTGATGCCAGACTCCTACGAGCAGTACTTC
cdr3_aa: CASSLMPDSYEQYF

j_call: TRBJ2-3
clone_size: NA
v_call: TRBV5-4
d_call: NA
cdr3_length: 15
cdr3_nt: TGTGCCAGCAGTCGAGACAGTACCGCTACAGATACGCAGTATTTT
cdr3_aa: CASSRDSTATDTQYF

j_call: TRBJ2-2
clone_size: NA
v_call: TRBV5-1
d_call: TRBD2
cdr3_length: 17
cdr3_nt: TGCGCCAGCAGCTTGGGACTAGCGGGAGTTGTGTCCGGGGAGCTGTTTTTT
cdr3_aa: CASSLGLAGVVSGELFF

j_call: TRBJ2-1
clone_size: NA
v_call: TRBV5-6
d_call: NA
cdr3_length: 14
cdr3_nt: TGTGCCAGCAGCGTGGGAGGAGCCTACAATGAGCAGTTCTTC
cdr3_aa: CASSVGGAYNEQFF

j_call: TRBJ2-3
clone_size: once
v_call: TRBV27
d_call: NA
cdr3_length: 15
cdr3_nt: TGTGCCAGCACCTCAGCGGGTGCTAGCACAGATACGCAGTATTTT
cdr3_aa: CASTSAGASTDTQYF

j_call: TRBJ2-7
clone_size: NA
v_call: TRBV27
d_call: NA
cdr3_length: 13
cdr3_nt: TGTGCCAGCAGTCCATGGGACTCTTACGAGCAGTACTTC
cdr3_aa: CASSPWDSYEQYF

j_call: TRBJ1-1
clone_size: few
v_call: TRBV7-2
d_call: TRBD1
cdr3_length: 16
cdr3_nt: TGTGCCAGCAGCTTAGAGGGTCCCAGGGGGCGTTCTGAAGCTTTCTTT
cdr3_aa: CASSLEGPRGRSEAFF

j_call: TRBJ2-1
clone_size: NA
v_call: TRBV28
d_call: TRBD2
cdr3_length: 15
cdr3_nt: TGTGCCAGCAGTTTAGGCGGGAGGGCGGGTAATGAGCAGTTCTTC
cdr3_aa: CASSLGGRAGNEQFF

j_call: TRBJ1-5
clone_size: NA
v_call: TRBV5-1
d_call: TRBD1
cdr3_length: 15
cdr3_nt: TGCGCCAGCAGCTTGGAGGGACAGCGCAATCAGCCCCAGCATTTT
cdr3_aa: CASSLEGQRNQPQHF

j_call: TRBJ2-4
clone_size: once
v_call: TRBV5-4
d_call: NA
cdr3_length: 17
cdr3_nt: TGTGCCAGCAGCCCCGGGGCTCTGGGCGGGACTCGAGACATTCAGTACTTC
cdr3_aa: CASSPGALGGTRDIQYF

j_call: TRBJ2-3
clone_size: few
v_call: TRBV27
d_call: TRBD1
cdr3_length: 16
cdr3_nt: TGTGCCAGCAGTTTATATGTACAGGGGGCAACAGATACGCAGTATTTT
cdr3_aa: CASSLYVQGATDTQYF